This record looks at one T cell receptor beta chain sequence and its context. There is no known antigen for this receptor. Base qualities are not provided; no much larger clone lies one nucleotide away. From cysteine to phenylalanine, the CDR3 is 14 amino acids long. Left in the record is the CDR3 DNA by itself, 42 bases read in frame from the first base. CDR1 and CDR2 are drawn from the germline V gene: MGHDK, SYGVNS. The germline ends are 8 bases apart after V is trimmed by 0 bases and J by 8 bases. The immunoSEQ Assay, a bias-controlled multiplex PCR, was used to amplify TCRbeta CDR3 regions from genomic DNA. Turning to the authors' computational methods: The number of nucleated cells in each sample was estimated by amplification of reference gene primers within the assay. Sequence reads were collapsed and filtered to measure the absolute abundance of every unique TCRbeta CDR3 rearrangement. For each sample, productive Simpson clonality was calculated as the square root of Simpson's diversity index across productive rearrangements. In TCRdb, the immuneACCESS table is reduced to in-frame sequences with V and J assigned. These tables do not hold every clone; where another copy was compared, an unresolved V gene accounts for under half, and the others remain unexplained. Clonal size and the V and J genes are those of that table, whereas D and trimming came from the DNA. The sample table lists roughly 230,000 clones, around 83% of them with a count of one. The ten most abundant clones make up around 6.8% of the sample.

This entry is derived from a study of blood T cell repertoires in COVID-19 (dated by TCRdb to about 2020). In terms of the full investigation: Samples from collaborators originated in the United States, Italy and Spain and spanned both the acute and convalescent phases of COVID-19. The material from the prospective study consisted of cDNA or gDNA derived from T cells, B-cell-depleted T cells, or PBMCs. Deeply sampled blood TCRbeta repertoires from subjects exposed to, actively infected with, or recovered from COVID-19 were included in the dataset. The repertoires were made available in a free public database intended to serve as a resource for research on the immune response to SARS-CoV-2. Samples were obtained from the ongoing ImmuneRACE study (first 160 participants) and from over a thousand subjects provided by 6 global collaborators. A de-identified subject ID, COVID-19 status, age in years and sex were almost always included in the sample metadata. Where available, HLA class I and class II types were taken from metadata supplied by the sample provider and were not determined by assay-based typing. The investigation overall reported the following: The quantity of clinical and demographic metadata differed by source and by participant and was supplied without curation.

Whole blood was collected in K2EDTA tubes by collaborating institutions according to the institutions' own protocols. For TCRbeta analysis, collaborators shipped samples in one of three forms: frozen whole blood, isolated PBMCs, or DNA extracted from either of those sample types. The sequencing sample was made of peripheral blood. This TCR was recovered from a woman aged 50 to 60 with acute or convalescent COVID-19. The sequence is built from TRBV25-1 and TRBJ1-6; too little of a D gene remains to name it. The CDR3 region reads CASSEYYGDSPLHF. The sequence in DNA is TGTGCCAGCAGTGAATACTACGGGGATTCACCCCTCCACTTT.